Below, 26 T cell receptor beta chains from the same sample are listed, as sequenced in a study of glioma-infiltrating T cells. Using RNA template, CDR3s of TCR alpha and beta were amplified with iRepertoire arm-PCR. One entry per CDR3 protein, called by TCRdb with MiXCR from the multiplex PCR reads. The sample has over 130,000 distinct CDR3 sequences, roughly 43% seen once. The sample consisted of glioma tissue, nonneoplastic brain tissue, or PBMCs (not recorded which). These receptors originate from a human donor with low-grade glioma or glioblastoma, undergoing nonglioma brain surgery, or in good health (not recorded which).

This clonotype was seen only a few times. The genes are TRBV6-1 and TRBJ2-1; 8 bases are a match to TRBD2. The CDR3 spans 16 residues. From germline, CDR1 is MNHNS and CDR2 SASEGT. J lost 1 base, V lost 4 bases, and 6 bases had no gene match. The CDR3 spells CASSALSGNSYNEQFF. CDR3 in DNA: TGTGCCAGCAGTGCTCTTAGCGGGAATTCCTACAATGAGCAGTTCTTC.

In regard to this clonotype: Compared with germline, one end of the junction differs, possibly owing to a read error. The CDR3 here is CATSRIPNTEASF. The CDR3 coding sequence is TGTGCCACCAGCAGGATCCCGAACACTGAAGCTTCCTTT. This chain joins TRBV15 and TRBJ1-1, with no clear D. The CDR3 consists of 13 residues. The germline V gene encodes CDR1 LNHNV and CDR2 YYDKDF (reference sequence).

The rearrangement joins TRBV28 to TRBJ2-1; either TRBD1 or TRBD2 may fit D (5 bases each). Trimming removed 6 bases from V and 10 bases from J, with 13 bases in between. CDR1 is MDHEN, CDR2 SYDVKM, per germline. There are 12 residues in the CDR3. The CDR3 sequence is CASSQGASEQFF. The CDR3 nucleotides are TGTGCCAGCAGCCAGGGAGCCTCGGAGCAGTTCTTC.

This clonotype was seen repeatedly, ten times or more. This chain connects TRBV20-1 to TRBJ2-3; D gene unclear. Germline V CDR1 and CDR2: DFQATT, SNEGSKA (reference sequence). This CDR3 has 9 residues. V shed 3 bases and J shed 11 bases, with 6 bases lying between them. The CDR3 nucleotides are TGCAGTGCTAGTAGTAGGCAGTATTTT. Amino acids: CSASSRQYF.

This clonotype was found many times. The chain couples TRBV7-2 to TRBJ1-1, with D unresolved. The V end was cut by 1 base, the J end by 4 bases, with 10 bases between. The CDR3 length is 14 residues. The germline CDR1 and CDR2 sequences are SGHTA and FQGNSA. The CDR3 here is CASSLGGYGTEAFF. DNA of the CDR3: TGTGCCAGCAGCTTAGGAGGGTATGGCACTGAAGCTTTCTTT.

This chain links TRBV19 with TRBJ2-3; D call uncertain. V gave up 7 bases and J gave up 2 bases, with 10 bases separating them. Germline assignment: CDR1 LNHDA and CDR2 SQIVND (reference sequence). This CDR3 contains 13 residues. The CDR3 spells CASTGSLTDTQYF. In nucleotides, the CDR3 is TGTGCCAGTACCGGAAGCCTCACAGATACGCAGTATTTT.

The table lists this clonotype with a few counts. The rearrangement links TRBV4-1 to TRBJ1-6, with D tentatively TRBD1 (5 bases). The length of the CDR3 is 17 residues. Germline CDR1 and CDR2: MGHRA and YSYEKL. The germline V and J ends were trimmed by 0 bases and 8 bases, with 17 bases remaining between them. CDR3 DNA sequence: TGCGCCAGCAGCCAAGATGTCCGGCAGGGATTATATTCACCCCTCCACTTT. It yields the protein CASSQDVRQGLYSPLHF.

J is TRBJ1-5 and V is TRBV7-2, with a possible D match to TRBD1 (6 bases). V was trimmed by 2 bases and J by 0 bases, leaving 11 bases between them. The CDR3 has 16 residues. Germline V gene data show CDR1 as SGHTA and CDR2 as FQGNSA. CDR3: CASSLWTVNSNQPQHF. DNA of the CDR3: TGTGCCAGCAGCTTATGGACAGTTAATAGCAATCAGCCCCAGCATTTT.

Many counts were recorded for this clonotype. The DNA for the CDR3 is TGCAGTGCCAGCCCCAAGGGTACTGAAGCTTTCTTT. As protein: CSASPKGTEAFF. This chain uses TRBV20-1 with TRBJ1-1, with D uncertain. Germline CDR1 DFQATT, CDR2 SNEGSKA (reference sequence). V was trimmed by 6 bases and J by 5 bases, leaving 13 bases between them. There are 12 residues in the CDR3.

The chain employs TRBV19 and TRBJ1-4, with 11 bases matching TRBD1. The germline gives CDR1 LNHDA, CDR2 SQIVND (reference sequence). After removal of 3 bases from V and 8 bases from J, the junction contained 11 bases not matched to a gene. This CDR3 is 17 amino acids long. The CDR3 nucleotides read TGTGCCAGTAGTATGGCAGGACAGGGGGCTTATGAAGAAAAACTGTTTTTT. This sequence encodes CASSMAGQGAYEEKLFF.

This clonotype was found once. The CDR3 bases are TGTGCCAGCAGTGATAGGAAATCGGAACAGGGTGTGGAGCCCCAGCATTTT. It codes for CASSDRKSEQGVEPQHF. The chain links TRBV2 to TRBJ1-5; weak D call: TRBD1 (6 bases). V was cut by 3 bases and J by 8 bases, with 23 bases left in between. Germline V gene sequence: CDR1 SNHLY, CDR2 FYNNEI. This CDR3 comprises 17 residues.

V is TRBV15 and J is TRBJ2-1; TRBD2 is a possible D gene (5 bases). In germline, CDR1 is LNHNV, CDR2 YYDKDF (reference sequence). The CDR3 is 14 residues long. The V end was cut by 5 bases, the J end by 3 bases, with 11 bases between. CDR3 residues: CATSRLGDYNEQFF. The CDR3 DNA reads TGTGCCACCAGCCGCCTCGGGGACTACAATGAGCAGTTCTTC. The variable domain in full, completed from reference TRBV15 and TRBJ2-1, reads DAMVIQNPRYQVTQFGKPVTLSCSQTLNHNVMYWYQQKSSQAPKLLFHYYDKDFNNEADTPDNFQSRRPNTSFCFLDIRSPGLGDTAMYLCATSRLGDYNEQFFGPGTRLTVL.

The chain has TRBV25-1 and TRBJ1-1; 9 bases are shared with TRBD1. CDR1 is MGHDK and CDR2 is SYGVNS in the germline V gene. After removal of 4 bases from V and 11 bases from J, the junction contained 11 bases not matched to a gene. The CDR3 is 14 amino acids. The CDR3 coding sequence is TGTGCCAGCAGTGCCTCCGGGACAGGGCTGAGGGCTTTCTTT. The encoded protein is CASSASGTGLRAFF.

In its sample, this clonotype was seen a few times. The rearrangement links TRBV27 to TRBJ2-2; TRBD2 is a possible D gene (6 bases). CDR1 MNHEY and CDR2 SMNVEV come from the germline V gene (reference sequence). V lost 0 bases and J 0 bases, leaving 8 bases between the germline ends. The CDR3 has 16 residues. The CDR3 DNA is TGTGCCAGCAGTTTATCTAGCGGCTCGAACACCGGGGAGCTGTTTTTT. The encoded protein is CASSLSSGSNTGELFF.

The V and J genes are TRBV2 and TRBJ2-2; no firm D call. The CDR3 length is 13 residues. The germline V gene has CDR1 SNHLY and CDR2 FYNNEI. V lost 4 bases and J 0 bases, leaving 3 bases between the germline ends. CDR3 loop: CASSGTNTGELFF. The CDR3 DNA reads TGTGCCAGCAGTGGGACGAACACCGGGGAGCTGTTTTTT.

This clonotype showed up many times. The chain employs TRBV28 and TRBJ2-7, with D perhaps assigned TRBD1 or TRBD2 (5 bases each). This CDR3 is 15 amino acids long. Deletions cut 6 bases from V and 1 base from J, with 16 bases between. In germline, CDR1 is MDHEN, CDR2 SYDVKM. The CDR3 nucleotides read TGTGCCAGCAGGTCTCTCGGGACGGCTTCCTACGAGCAGTACTTC. Protein sequence: CASRSLGTASYEQYF.

The rearrangement joins TRBV6-6 to TRBJ1-1; D uncertain. The V gene lost 8 bases and the J gene lost 10 bases, with 20 bases spanning the gap. CDR1 is MNHNY, CDR2 SVGAGI, per germline (reference sequence). The CDR3 spans 13 residues. The CDR3 is CASPRSSFKGAFF. The CDR3 region has the DNA TGTGCCAGCCCCCGGTCGAGTTTTAAGGGAGCTTTCTTT.

This clonotype was seen a few times. The chain uses TRBV27 and TRBJ1-3; no reliable D call. The CDR3 has 14 residues. CDR1 MNHEY and CDR2 SMNVEV come from the germline V gene (reference sequence). The ends were cut back, 5 bases at V and 0 bases at J, with 8 bases in the middle. CDR3 sequence: CASSPAVSGNTIYF. In DNA form, the CDR3 reads TGTGCCAGCAGTCCGGCGGTCTCTGGAAACACCATATATTTT.

J is TRBJ1-2 and V is TRBV4-1; TRBD1 matches at 7 bases. There are 15 residues in the CDR3. The germline V gene has CDR1 MGHRA and CDR2 YSYEKL. Trimming cost V 0 bases and J 6 bases; bases outside gene matches: 7. The CDR3 loop reads CASSQDRGQTDGYTF. The CDR3 DNA sequence: TGCGCCAGCAGCCAAGACCGGGGACAGACAGATGGCTACACCTTC.

V gene TRBV4-1 combines with J gene TRBJ1-3, with no clear D. Deletions cut 1 base from V and 0 bases from J, with 10 bases between. Per germline, CDR1 MGHRA and CDR2 YSYEKL. The CDR3 has 16 residues. CDR3 nucleotides: TGCGCCAGCAGCCAAGCCGGACGTAGCTCTGGAAACACCATATATTTT. It encodes CASSQAGRSSGNTIYF.

The CDR3 spells CASSAGGYNEQFF. The DNA for the CDR3 is TGTGCCAGCAGCGCTGGAGGGTACAATGAGCAGTTCTTC. This chain uses TRBV7-2 with TRBJ2-1, with D perhaps TRBD2 (6 bases). Germline lookup yields CDR1 SGHTA and CDR2 FQGNSA. The ends were cut back, 5 bases at V and 4 bases at J, with 9 bases in the middle. The CDR3 has 13 residues.

This clonotype was recorded a few times. Germline and junction disagree at one end, which may indicate a read error. The chain has TRBV11-1 and TRBJ2-3; 7 nucleotides align to TRBD1. This CDR3 has 15 residues. Germline CDR1 SGHAT, CDR2 FQDESV (reference sequence). CDR3 nucleotides: TGTGCCAGCAGTATAACAGGGGACGGGACAGATACTCAGTATTTT. Translation: CASSITGDGTDTQYF.

About this clonotype: Just one base apart from a much larger clone, this may be a read error. The CDR3 DNA is TGTGCCAGCAAGGCGGAAGGGGAATCCTATGGCTACACCTTC. It codes for CASKAEGESYGYTF. The rearrangement uses TRBV6-5 and TRBJ1-2; tentatively, D is TRBD1 (5 bases). The CDR3 has 14 amino acids. V dropped 7 bases and J dropped 4 bases, with 16 bases sitting between them. Germline-derived CDR1 and CDR2 are MNHEY and SVGAGI.

This chain joins TRBV7-2 and TRBJ2-7; TRBD2 matches at 13 bases. V lost 1 base, J lost 2 bases, and 5 bases stayed unmatched. CDR3 length: 17 amino acids. CDR1 SGHTA and CDR2 FQGNSA come from the germline V gene. The CDR3 loop is CASSLEGTSGIAYEQYF. The DNA for the CDR3 is TGTGCCAGCAGCTTAGAAGGGACTAGCGGGATCGCCTACGAGCAGTACTTC.

On this clonotype: Relative to the germline gene, one junction end is altered; a read error may explain this. The chain recombines TRBV7-2 with TRBJ1-6, with D unclear. The CDR3 is 14 amino acids. Germline-derived CDR1 and CDR2 are SGHTA and FQGNSA. DNA for the CDR3: TGCGCCAGCAGCCAAGTTACAATTAATTCACCCCTCCACTTT. Residues: CASSQVTINSPLHF.

This sequence joins TRBV20-1 and TRBJ2-7; D unclear. Germline V gene data show CDR1 as DFQATT and CDR2 as SNEGSKA (reference sequence). Between the trimmed V and J ends, which lost 5 bases and 3 bases, there was a span of 11 bases. This CDR3 has 12 amino acids. DNA for the CDR3: TGCAGTGCTCTTGACATAAACTACGAGCAGTACTTC. Encoded protein: CSALDINYEQYF.